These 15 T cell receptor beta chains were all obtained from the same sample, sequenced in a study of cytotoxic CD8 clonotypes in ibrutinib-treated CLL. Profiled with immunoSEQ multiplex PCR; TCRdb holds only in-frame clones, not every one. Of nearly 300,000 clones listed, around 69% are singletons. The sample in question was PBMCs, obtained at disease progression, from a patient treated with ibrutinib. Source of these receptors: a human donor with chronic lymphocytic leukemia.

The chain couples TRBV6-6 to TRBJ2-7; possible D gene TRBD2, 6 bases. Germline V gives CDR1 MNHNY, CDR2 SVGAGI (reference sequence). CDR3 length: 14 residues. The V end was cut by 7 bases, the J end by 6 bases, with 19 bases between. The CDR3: CASTETGTVPEQYF. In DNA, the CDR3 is TGTGCCAGCACCGAAACCGGGACTGTGCCCGAGCAGTACTTC.

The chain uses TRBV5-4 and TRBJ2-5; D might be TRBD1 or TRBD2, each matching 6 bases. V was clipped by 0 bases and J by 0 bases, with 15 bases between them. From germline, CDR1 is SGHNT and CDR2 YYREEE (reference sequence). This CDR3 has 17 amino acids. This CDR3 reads CASSLVGGLRYQETQYF. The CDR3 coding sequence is TGTGCCAGCAGCTTGGTAGGGGGACTCAGGTACCAAGAGACCCAGTACTTC.

The CDR3 DNA follows: TGTGCCAGCAGCTCCACCAGGGGGTCTGGGGGGGAGCTGTTTTTT. This encodes CASSSTRGSGGELFF. The chain is built from TRBV7-2 and TRBJ2-2, with 7 bases that match TRBD1. The V segment lost 4 bases and the J segment 8 bases; nucleotides outside the gene matches: 10. Germline loops: CDR1 SGHTA, CDR2 FQGNSA. This CDR3 spans 15 amino acids.

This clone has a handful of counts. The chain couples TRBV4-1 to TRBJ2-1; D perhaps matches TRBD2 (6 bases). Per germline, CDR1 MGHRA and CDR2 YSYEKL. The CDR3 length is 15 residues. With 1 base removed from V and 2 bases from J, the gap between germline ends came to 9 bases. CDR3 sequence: CASSQASSAYNEQFF. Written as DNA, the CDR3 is TGCGCCAGCAGCCAAGCGTCTAGCGCCTACAATGAGCAGTTCTTC.

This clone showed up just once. The CDR3 loop reads CASSRDGVTDTQYF. The CDR3 coding sequence is TGTGCCAGCAGTAGGGACGGAGTTACAGATACGCAGTATTTT. V usage is TRBV27 and J usage is TRBJ2-3; D possibly matches TRBD1 or TRBD2 (5 bases each). The CDR3 has 14 residues. Germline V gene sequence: CDR1 MNHEY, CDR2 SMNVEV (reference sequence). V dropped 5 bases and J dropped 3 bases, with 12 bases sitting between them.

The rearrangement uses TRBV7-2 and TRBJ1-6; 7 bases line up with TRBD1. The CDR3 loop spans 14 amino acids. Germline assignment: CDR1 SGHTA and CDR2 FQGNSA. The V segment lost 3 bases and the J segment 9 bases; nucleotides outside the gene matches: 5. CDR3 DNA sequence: TGTGCCAGCAGCTTGGACAGGCAGAGTTCACCCCTCCACTTT. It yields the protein CASSLDRQSSPLHF.

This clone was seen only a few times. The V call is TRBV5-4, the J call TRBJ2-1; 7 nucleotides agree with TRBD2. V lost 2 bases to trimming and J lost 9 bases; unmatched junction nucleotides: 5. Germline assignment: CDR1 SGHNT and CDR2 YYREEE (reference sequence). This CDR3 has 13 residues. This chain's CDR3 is CASSFAGVVEQFF. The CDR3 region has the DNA TGTGCCAGCAGCTTCGCGGGGGTAGTTGAGCAGTTCTTC.

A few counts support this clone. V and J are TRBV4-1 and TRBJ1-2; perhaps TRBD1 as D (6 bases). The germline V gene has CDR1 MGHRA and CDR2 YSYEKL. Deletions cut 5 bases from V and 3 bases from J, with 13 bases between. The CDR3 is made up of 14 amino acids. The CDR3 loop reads CASSSPGDYYGYTF. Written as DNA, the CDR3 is TGCGCCAGCAGCTCTCCAGGGGATTACTATGGCTACACCTTC.

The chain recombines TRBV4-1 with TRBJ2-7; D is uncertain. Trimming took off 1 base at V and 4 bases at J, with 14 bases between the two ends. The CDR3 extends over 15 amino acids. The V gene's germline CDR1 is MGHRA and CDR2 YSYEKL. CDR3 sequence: CASSQGPRPRYEQYF. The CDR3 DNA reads TGCGCCAGCAGCCAAGGACCCCGGCCGAGATACGAGCAGTACTTC.

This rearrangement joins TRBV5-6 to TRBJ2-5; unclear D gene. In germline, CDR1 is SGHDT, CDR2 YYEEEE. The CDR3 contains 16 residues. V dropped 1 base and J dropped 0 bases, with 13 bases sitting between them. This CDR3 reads CASSLWATLHQETQYF. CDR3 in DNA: TGTGCCAGCAGCTTGTGGGCCACCCTGCACCAAGAGACCCAGTACTTC.

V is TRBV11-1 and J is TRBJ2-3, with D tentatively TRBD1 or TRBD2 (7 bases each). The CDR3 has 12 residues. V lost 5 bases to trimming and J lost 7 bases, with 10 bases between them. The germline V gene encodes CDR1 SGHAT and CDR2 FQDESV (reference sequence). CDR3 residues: CASSQGGNTQYF. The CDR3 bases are TGTGCCAGCAGCCAGGGGGGGAATACGCAGTATTTT. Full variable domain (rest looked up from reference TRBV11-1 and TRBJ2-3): EAEVAQSPRYKITEKSQAVAFWCDPISGHATLYWYRQILGQGPELLVQFQDESVVDDSQLPKDRFSAERLKGVDSTLKIQPAELGDSAMYLCASSQGGNTQYFGPGTRLTVL.

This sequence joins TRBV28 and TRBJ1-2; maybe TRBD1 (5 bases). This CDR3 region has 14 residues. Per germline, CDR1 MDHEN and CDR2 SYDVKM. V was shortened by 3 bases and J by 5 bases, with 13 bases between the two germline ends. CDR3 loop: CASSFGRVGYGYTF. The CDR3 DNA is TGTGCCAGCAGTTTTGGCAGGGTCGGGTATGGCTACACCTTC.

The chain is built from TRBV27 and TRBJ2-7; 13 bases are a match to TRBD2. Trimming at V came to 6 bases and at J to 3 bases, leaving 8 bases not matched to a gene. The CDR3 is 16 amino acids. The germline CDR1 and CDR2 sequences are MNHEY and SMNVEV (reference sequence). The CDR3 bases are TGTGCCAGCAGCTATTACCGGACTAGCGGGAGCTACGAGCAGTACTTC. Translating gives CASSYYRTSGSYEQYF.

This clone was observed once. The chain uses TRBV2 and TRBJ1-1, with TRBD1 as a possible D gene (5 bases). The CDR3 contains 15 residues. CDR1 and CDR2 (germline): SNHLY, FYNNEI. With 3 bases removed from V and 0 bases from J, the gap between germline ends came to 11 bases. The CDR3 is CASSDLGTMNTEAFF. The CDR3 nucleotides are TGTGCCAGCAGTGATTTAGGGACTATGAACACTGAAGCTTTCTTT.

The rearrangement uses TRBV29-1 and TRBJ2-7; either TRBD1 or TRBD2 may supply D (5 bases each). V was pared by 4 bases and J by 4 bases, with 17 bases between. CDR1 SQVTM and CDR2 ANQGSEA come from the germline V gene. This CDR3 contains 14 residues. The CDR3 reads CSVGSRWDEYEQYF. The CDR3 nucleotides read TGCAGCGTTGGCAGTCGGTGGGACGAGTACGAGCAGTACTTC.